A selection of T cell receptor beta chains follows, all from one sample in a study of T cells after yellow fever vaccination. TCRdb ran MiXCR on the 5' RACE reads and lists one entry per CDR3 protein. Here the sample spans 140,000 to 150,000 distinct CDR3 sequences, around 6.3% being singletons. Sequences were derived from CD4+ T cells sorted from PBMCs, sampled 10 days after the yellow fever booster vaccination. Receptors were obtained from a man younger than 40 who received the YFV17D yellow fever vaccine. The CDR3 runs from the conserved cysteine through the conserved F or W. A D gene is named only where the DNA matches it firmly. Some rows have no size entry. The others give once, few or many, or a class for an expanded clone.

abundance,v_gene,d_gene,j_gene,CDR3aa,CDR3nt
many,TRBV5-1,TRBD1,TRBJ2-1,CASSLGPHRGQDDEQFF,TGCGCCAGCAGCTTGGGTCCCCACAGGGGTCAGGACGATGAGCAGTTCTTC
many,TRBV7-2,.,TRBJ2-1,CASSTPAVNEQFF,TGTGCCAGCAGCACTCCAGCGGTGAATGAGCAGTTCTTC
many,TRBV18,.,TRBJ1-1,CASSPRAGVEAFF,TGTGCCAGCTCACCCAGGGCGGGGGTTGAAGCTTTCTTT
.,TRBV4-2,.,TRBJ2-1,CASSQDRWQGNHNEQFF,TGTGCCAGCAGCCAAGATCGGTGGCAGGGGAACCACAATGAGCAGTTCTTC
many,TRBV7-2,.,TRBJ2-5,CASSFPQETQYF,TGTGCCAGCAGCTTCCCCCAAGAGACCCAGTACTTC
many,TRBV11-3,.,TRBJ2-2,CASSSRKVPGELFF,TGTGCCAGCAGCTCAAGGAAAGTACCCGGGGAGCTGTTTTTT
.,TRBV27,.,TRBJ2-3,CASSLFLESDTQYF,TGTGCCAGCAGTTTATTCCTGGAGTCAGATACGCAGTATTTT
.,TRBV27,.,TRBJ2-6,CASSRAGSSGVLTF,TGTGCCAGCAGCCGGGCCGGCAGTTCCGGGGTCCTGACTTTC
few,TRBV7-2,TRBD2,TRBJ2-1,CASTTGGGEQFF,TGTGCCAGCACCACGGGCGGGGGTGAGCAGTTCTTC
few,TRBV20-1,TRBD1,TRBJ2-6,CSATQGAPGANVLTF,TGCAGTGCGACCCAGGGGGCGCCTGGGGCCAACGTCCTGACTTTC
many,TRBV29-1,TRBD2,TRBJ2-1,CSVALKLAQYNEQFF,TGCAGCGTTGCCCTAAAACTAGCGCAGTACAATGAGCAGTTCTTC
many,TRBV7-9,.,TRBJ2-3,CASRKDVRLDTQYF,TGTGCCAGCCGGAAGGACGTAAGACTAGATACGCAGTATTTT
many,TRBV5-1,.,TRBJ2-7,CASSDPSGVAYEQYF,TGCGCCAGCAGCGATCCTTCCGGGGTAGCCTACGAGCAGTACTTC
many,TRBV5-1,TRBD1,TRBJ2-5,CASSLGQGQETQYF,TGCGCCAGCAGTCTTGGACAGGGCCAAGAGACCCAGTACTTC
many,TRBV21-1,.,TRBJ2-7,CASSPFRGRPRDEQYF,TGTGCCAGCAGCCCCTTTCGTGGCAGACCAAGGGACGAGCAGTACTTC
few,TRBV5-1,.,TRBJ2-3,CASTPQAASTDTQYF,TGCGCCAGCACGCCGCAAGCGGCTAGCACAGATACGCAGTATTTT
many,TRBV20-1,.,TRBJ2-7,CSARTESPYEQYF,TGCAGTGCTAGAACGGAGTCGCCCTACGAGCAGTACTTC
many,TRBV5-5,TRBD1,TRBJ2-5,CASSYQDRDWQTQYF,TGTGCCAGCAGCTACCAGGACAGGGATTGGCAGACCCAGTACTTC
many,TRBV2,.,TRBJ2-7,CASSPGDAYEQYF,TGTGCCAGCAGCCCGGGGGACGCCTACGAGCAGTACTTC
many,TRBV16,.,TRBJ2-7,CASSQSVASSRREQYF,TGTGCCAGCAGCCAATCTGTGGCTAGCAGCCGCAGAGAGCAGTACTTC
many,TRBV7-9,TRBD1,TRBJ1-1,CASSLEGGRRVTEAFF,TGTGCCAGCAGCTTAGAAGGGGGCCGCCGGGTGACTGAAGCTTTCTTT
many,TRBV7-3,TRBD2,TRBJ2-1,CASRSTSGSKEFF,TGTGCCAGCAGATCAACTAGCGGGAGTAAAGAGTTCTTC
many,TRBV12-3/TRBV12-4,TRBD2,TRBJ2-1,CASSVGTSGRALYPRFF,TGTGCCAGCAGCGTTGGGACTAGCGGGAGGGCCTTATATCCACGGTTCTTC
many,TRBV25-1,.,TRBJ2-1,CASSGPTLRSYNEQFF,TGTGCCAGCAGTGGCCCGACCTTGCGCTCATACAATGAGCAGTTCTTC
many,TRBV18,.,TRBJ2-1,CASSEGIYNEQFF,TGTGCCAGCTCAGAGGGGATCTACAATGAGCAGTTCTTC
many,TRBV10-3,.,TRBJ2-2,CATRAESNTGELFF,TGTGCCACCCGGGCAGAATCGAACACCGGGGAGCTGTTTTTT